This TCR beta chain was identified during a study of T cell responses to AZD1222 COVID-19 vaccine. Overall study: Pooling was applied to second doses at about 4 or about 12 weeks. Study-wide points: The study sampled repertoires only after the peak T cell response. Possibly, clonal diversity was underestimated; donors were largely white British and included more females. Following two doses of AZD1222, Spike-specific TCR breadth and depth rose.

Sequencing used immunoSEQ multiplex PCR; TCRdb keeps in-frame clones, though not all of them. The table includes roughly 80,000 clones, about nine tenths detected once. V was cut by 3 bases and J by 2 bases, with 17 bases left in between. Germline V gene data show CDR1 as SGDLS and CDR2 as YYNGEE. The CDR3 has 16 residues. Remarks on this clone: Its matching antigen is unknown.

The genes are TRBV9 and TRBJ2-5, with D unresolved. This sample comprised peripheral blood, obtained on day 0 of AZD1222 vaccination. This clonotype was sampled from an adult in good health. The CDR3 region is CASSAWGGAGQETQYF. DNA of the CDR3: TGTGCCAGCAGCGCGTGGGGTGGAGCCGGTCAAGAGACCCAGTACTTC.